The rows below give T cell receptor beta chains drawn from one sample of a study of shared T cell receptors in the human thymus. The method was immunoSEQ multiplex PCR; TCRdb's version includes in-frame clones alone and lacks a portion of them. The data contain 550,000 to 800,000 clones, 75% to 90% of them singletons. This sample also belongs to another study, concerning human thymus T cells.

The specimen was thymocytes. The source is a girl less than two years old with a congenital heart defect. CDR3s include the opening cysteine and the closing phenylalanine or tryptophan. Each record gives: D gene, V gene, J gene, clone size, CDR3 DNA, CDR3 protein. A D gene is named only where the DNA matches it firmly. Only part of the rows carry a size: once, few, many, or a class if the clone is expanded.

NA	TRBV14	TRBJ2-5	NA	TGTGCCAGCAGCCAACTAGCGCGGTACCAAGAGACCCAGTACTTC	CASSQLARYQETQYF
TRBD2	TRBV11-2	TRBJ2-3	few	TGTGCCAGCAGCTACTCTAATAGCGGGAAGATCACAGATACGCAGTATTTT	CASSYSNSGKITDTQYF
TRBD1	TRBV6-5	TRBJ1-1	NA	TGTGCCAGCAGAGGGACAGTTAACACTGAAGCTTTCTTT	CASRGTVNTEAFF
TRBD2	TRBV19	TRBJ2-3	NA	TGTGCCAGTAGTATAACTAGCGGGGGCACAGATACGCAGTATTTT	CASSITSGGTDTQYF
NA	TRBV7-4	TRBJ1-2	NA	TGTGCCAGCAGCTTAGGGGCAGGGGAGGGCTACACCTTC	CASSLGAGEGYTF
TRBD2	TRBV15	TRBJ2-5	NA	TGTGCCACCAGCGGTCGACTACCTAAGGGACTAGCGGGGGGGTGGGGAGAGACCCAGTACTTC	CATSGRLPKGLAGGWGETQYF
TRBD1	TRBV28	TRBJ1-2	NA	TGTGCCAGCAGACAATTGAGACAGGGAGATTACTATGGCTACACCTTC	CASRQLRQGDYYGYTF
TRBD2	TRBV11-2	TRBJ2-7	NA	TGTGCCAGCAGCTTAGATCCGCGGGGGTCCTCCTACGAGCAGTACTTC	CASSLDPRGSSYEQYF
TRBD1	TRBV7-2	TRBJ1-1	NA	TGTGCCAGCAGCCACTCCGAGGACAGGGGGAACGCTGAAGCTTTCTTT	CASSHSEDRGNAEAFF
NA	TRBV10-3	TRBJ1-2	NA	TGTGCCTCAATAGGCGGGACCGACTCCTATACTAACTATGGCTACACCTTC	CASIGGTDSYTNYGYTF
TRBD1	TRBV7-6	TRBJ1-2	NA	TGTGCCAGCAGCTCACAGGGGGCTGATGGCTACACCTTC	CASSSQGADGYTF
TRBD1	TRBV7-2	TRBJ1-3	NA	TGTGCCAGCAGCTCAGCGAGGGGGCTTCACTCTGGAAACACCATATATTTT	CASSSARGLHSGNTIYF
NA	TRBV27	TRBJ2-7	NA	TGTGCCAGCAAAGGCCCCCCATGGGCAGGTAACTACGAGCAGTACTTC	CASKGPPWAGNYEQYF
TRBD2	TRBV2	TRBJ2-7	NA	TGTGCCAGCAGGAGATACGTGTCGGCGGGGGGGTCACCGTTGACACTAGGCTACGAGCAGTACTTC	CASRRYVSAGGSPLTLGYEQYF
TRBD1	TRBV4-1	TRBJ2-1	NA	TGCGCCAGCAGCCAGCGCCGGGACAGGGACTACAATGAGCAGTTCTTC	CASSQRRDRDYNEQFF
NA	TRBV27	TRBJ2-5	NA	TGTGCCAGCAGTTGTTGGAGGGAAGGTCGAGAGACCCAGTACTTC	CASSCWREGRETQYF
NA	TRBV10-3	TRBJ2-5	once	TGTGCCATCAGTGAGTCGATCCGCGGTGGAACCGGGACCCAGTACTTC	CAISESIRGGTGTQYF
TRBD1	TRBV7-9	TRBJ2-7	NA	TGTGCCAGTAGCTCACCCGGGACAGGGAAGCCCTACGAGCAGTACTTC	CASSSPGTGKPYEQYF
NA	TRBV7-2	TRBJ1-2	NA	TGTGCCAGCAGCCCCCCGGGGGGGAACTATGGCTACACCTTC	CASSPPGGNYGYTF
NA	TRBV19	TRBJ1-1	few	TGTGCCAGTAGTCAGAGACTGAGGAACACTGAAGCTTTCTTT	CASSQRLRNTEAFF
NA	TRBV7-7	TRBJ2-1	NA	TGTGCCAGCAGCCCTCTAGCGCGCTACAATGAGCAGTTCTTC	CASSPLARYNEQFF
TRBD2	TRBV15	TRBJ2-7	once	TGTGCCACCAGCAGAGGTAGCGGGGGGGCCTTCGACGAGCAGTACTTC	CATSRGSGGAFDEQYF
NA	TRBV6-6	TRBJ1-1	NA	TGTGCCAGCAGCCCTCCAACAGGGCATGGTACTGAAGCTTTCTTT	CASSPPTGHGTEAFF
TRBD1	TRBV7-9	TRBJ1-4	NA	TGTGCCAGCAGCCCCAACAGGGGGTATGAAAAACTGTTTTTT	CASSPNRGYEKLFF
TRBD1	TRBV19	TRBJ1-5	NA	TGTGCCAGTATCCCCGGGACAGGGAGCAATCAGCCCCAGCATTTT	CASIPGTGSNQPQHF
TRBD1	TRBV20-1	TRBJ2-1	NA	TGCAGTGCTAGTCGGACAGGGGAGCAGTTCTTC	CSASRTGEQFF
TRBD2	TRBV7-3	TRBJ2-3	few	TGTGCCAGCAGCTTAGCGTTGCGGGGGGGCCGAGATACGCAGTATTTT	CASSLALRGGRDTQYF
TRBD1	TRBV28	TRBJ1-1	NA	TGTGCCAGCAGTCCCCGGGACAGGGGGATAAACACTGAAGCTTTCTTT	CASSPRDRGINTEAFF
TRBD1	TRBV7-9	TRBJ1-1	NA	TGTGCCAGCAGCGAGGGACAGGGGGCGAACACTGAAGCTTTCTTT	CASSEGQGANTEAFF